The 13 T cell receptor beta chains below were found in one sample sequenced in a study of technical replicates of blood from a handful of donors. Here immunoSEQ multiplex PCR was the method, and the copy in TCRdb shows in-frame clones only, minus some. The sample has roughly 50,000 clones; around 93% are singletons. The sample comprised PBMCs. The source of these receptors is a human donor in good health. Some clones in this sample may be carry-over from other donors' samples.

The genes are TRBV5-1 and TRBJ2-5; tentatively, D is TRBD1 (8 bases). Germline CDR1 and CDR2: SGHRS and YFSETQ. V was pared by 3 bases and J by 2 bases, with 14 bases between. This CDR3 region has 15 residues. The CDR3 DNA reads as TGCGCCAGCAGCTGGAGCGGGACAGGTCAAGAGACCCAGTACTTC. Protein sequence: CASSWSGTGQETQYF.

Comments on this clone: This may be a read error: a much more frequent sequence differs by one nucleotide. The same CDR3 can be traced to other DNA sequences in this sample. The V and J genes are TRBV5-1 and TRBJ2-1; 9 bases are a match to TRBD2. Germline CDR1 SGHRS, CDR2 YFSETQ. V dropped 3 bases and J dropped 4; count of bases not matched to a gene: 2. The CDR3 runs 14 residues. The CDR3 region is CASSSAGGYNEQFF. CDR3 nucleotides: TGCGCCAGCAGCTCAGCGGGAGGATACAATGAGCAGTTCTTC.

The V and J genes are TRBV2 and TRBJ2-1, with TRBD2 matching over 10 bases. The J segment lost 8 bases and the V segment lost 11 bases, leaving 9 bases of the junction unmatched. From germline, CDR1 is SNHLY and CDR2 FYNNEI. This CDR3 has 13 amino acids. The CDR3: CAPTSGFVDEQFF. The CDR3, as DNA: TGTGCCCCGACTAGCGGGTTTGTCGATGAGCAGTTCTTC.

The gene calls are TRBV11-2 and TRBJ2-7, with 8 bases aligning to TRBD2. Germline V CDR1 and CDR2: SGHAT, FQNNGV. The CDR3 sequence is 14 residues long. Trimming cost V 2 bases and J 4 bases; bases outside gene matches: 4. The CDR3 sequence: CASSLIGRVYEQYF. CDR3 in DNA: TGTGCCAGCAGCTTAATCGGGAGGGTGTACGAGCAGTACTTC. Looking up the rest from reference TRBV11-2 and TRBJ2-7 gives the full variable domain: EAGVAQSPRYKIIEKRQSVAFWCNPISGHATLYWYQQILGQGPKLLIQFQNNGVVDDSQLPKDRFSAERLKGVDSTLKIQPAKLEDSAVYLCASSLIGRVYEQYFGPGTRLTVT.

This chain joins TRBV27 and TRBJ2-1; TRBD2 might be the D (6 bases). Trimming removed 4 bases from V and 6 bases from J, with 16 bases in between. CDR1 is MNHEY, CDR2 SMNVEV, per germline (reference sequence). CDR3 length equals 15 residues. The CDR3 DNA reads TGTGCCAGCAGTTCTCGGGACTTGGCCACCAATGAGCAGTTCTTC. This translates into CASSSRDLATNEQFF.

The chain is built from TRBV28 and TRBJ2-7; maybe TRBD2 (6 bases). Between the trimmed V and J ends, which lost 6 bases and 7 bases, there was a span of 19 bases. Germline V gene sequence: CDR1 MDHEN, CDR2 SYDVKM. CDR3 size: 14 residues. CDR3 in DNA: TGTGCCAGCAGCGGGGAGGCTCGGGCTCGTGAGCAGTACTTC. Translating it yields CASSGEARAREQYF. Full variable domain (outside the CDR3, taken from reference TRBV28 and TRBJ2-7): DVKVTQSSRYLVKRTGEKVFLECVQDMDHENMFWYRQDPGLGLRLIYFSYDVKMKEKGDIPEGYSVSREKKERFSLILESASTNQTSMYLCASSGEARAREQYFGPGTRLTVT.

This chain joins TRBV6-5 and TRBJ1-1; TRBD1 is a possible D gene (6 bases). CDR3 length equals 15 residues. From germline, CDR1 is MNHEY and CDR2 SVGAGI. Trimming took 4 bases from V and 1 from J, leaving 13 bases between them. DNA for the CDR3: TGTGCCAGCAGTTTGGGGACACTTCGGAACACTGAAGCTTTCTTT. This encodes CASSLGTLRNTEAFF.

The chain has TRBV6-5 and TRBJ2-1; 10 bases match TRBD2. V gave up 5 bases and J gave up 6 bases; unmatched junction bases: 1. The CDR3 covers 13 residues. Looked up from germline, CDR1 is MNHEY and CDR2 is SVGAGI. In nucleotides, the CDR3 is TGTGCCAGCAGTCGGACTAGCGGCAATGAGCAGTTCTTC. This translates into CASSRTSGNEQFF.

This chain joins TRBV7-9 and TRBJ1-6, with D perhaps matching TRBD1 (5 bases). The CDR3 has 14 amino acids. V was cut by 1 base and J by 10 bases, with 11 bases left in between. The germline gives CDR1 SEHNR, CDR2 FQNEAQ (reference sequence). The CDR3 protein is CASSLGGAESPLHF. CDR3 DNA: TGTGCCAGCAGCTTAGGTGGGGCTGAGTCACCCCTCCACTTT.

The chain carries TRBV13 and TRBJ2-2; TRBD2 might be the D (6 bases). CDR3 size: 15 residues. Germline V lookup: CDR1 PRHDT, CDR2 FYEKMQ (reference sequence). The germline V and J ends were trimmed by 5 bases and 2 bases, with 12 bases remaining between them. The CDR3 coding sequence is TGTGCCAGCAGCCCCGGGACTCGTAACACCGGGGAGCTGTTTTTT. As protein: CASSPGTRNTGELFF.

The rearrangement joins TRBV5-4 to TRBJ2-2; possibly TRBD1 for D (6 bases). Germline values: CDR1 SGHNT, CDR2 YYREEE (reference sequence). The CDR3 length is 13 residues. CDR3 bases: TGTTCTTCGTCGGACAGGAACACCGGGGAGCTGTTTTTT. Translation: CSSSDRNTGELFF.

The rearrangement links TRBV4-3 to TRBJ2-7; 8 bases are shared with TRBD1. The CDR3 has 14 amino acids. The V gene's germline CDR1 is LGHNA and CDR2 YSLEER. The junction had 6 bases not matched to a gene; V was cut back by 5 bases and J by 3 bases. CDR3 amino acids: CASSEWTGSYEQYF. In DNA form, the CDR3 reads TGCGCCAGCAGCGAATGGACAGGGAGCTACGAGCAGTACTTC.

J is TRBJ1-4 and V is TRBV2, with 9 bases lining up with TRBD1. The CDR3 is 14 residues long. The germline gives CDR1 SNHLY, CDR2 FYNNEI. J gave up 8 bases and V 6 bases, and 7 bases lay outside the gene matches. The CDR3 DNA reads as TGTGCCAGCAGAGCCGGGACAGGGAAGGAAAAACTGTTTTTT. This translates into CASRAGTGKEKLFF.